The source of this T cell receptor beta chain is a study of blood T cell repertoires in COVID-19. Background on the study: T cells, B-cell-depleted T cells, or PBMCs supplied cDNA or gDNA.

Per the study methods: Estimation of nucleated cell counts was performed using reference gene primer amplification. Only in-frame clones appear in the TCRdb table, and some are missing; sequencing was by immunoSEQ multiplex PCR. V and J calls and clone size are as listed in that table; D and trimming were resolved from the DNA. The sample consists of a few hundred thousand clones, about 88% of them appearing once. The CDR3 length is 16 residues. V lost 5 bases to trimming and J lost 5 bases; unmatched junction nucleotides: 5. Germline CDR1 is LGHDT and CDR2 is YNNKEL (reference sequence). During active infection, Seattle patients enrolled and were then monitored through disease.

This TCR was recovered from a man aged 50 to 59 with COVID-19, enrolled during active disease. Sequences were obtained from peripheral blood. This chain connects TRBV3-1 (or the pseudogene TRBV3-2) to TRBJ2-2; 13 positions agree with TRBD2. CDR3 bases: TGTGCCAGCAGCGGCGGACTAGCGGGGGCAACCGGGGAGCTGTTTTTT. Encoded protein: CASSGGLAGATGELFF.